Listed here is a single T cell receptor (beta chain). What it binds is unknown. The diagnosis was founded upon clinical symptoms, serum thyroxine, TRAb, thyroid ultrasound and orbital computed tomography. CDR1 is MNHEY, CDR2 SVGAGI, per germline. Trimming cost V 8 bases and J 4 bases, with 17 bases left between them. The CDR3 contains 14 residues. RNA transcripts served as template for amplifying TCR beta CDR3 sequences. Second-round multiplex PCR came after a first-round RT-PCR that employed HTBI primers. Each CDR3 protein is one row after TCRdb ran MiXCR on the multiplex PCR reads. This sample has a few hundred thousand distinct CDR3 sequences, with 18% found just once. This sample stems from a study of Graves' ophthalmopathy and Graves' hyperthyroidism. Findings and caveats of the study: Blood shared most expanded thyroid clonotypes above 0.001 frequency.

The V and J genes are TRBV6-5 and TRBJ2-5; D possibly corresponds to TRBD1 (6 bases). The receptor was derived from a woman aged 18 to 35 with Graves' ophthalmopathy. Sequencing was carried out using peripheral blood. The CDR3 loop reads CASGSSGVVETQYF. For the CDR3, the DNA is TGTGCCAGCGGTTCATCAGGGGTGGTAGAGACCCAGTACTTC.